The clone carrying this T cell receptor beta chain has just a few counts. Antigen specificity is unknown. The entry originates in a study of beta chain features in type 1 diabetes. General study points: Fewer insertions but more deletions were seen at VDJ junctions in type 1 diabetes patients.

This CDR3 contains 13 residues. Between the trimmed V and J ends, which lost 2 bases and 10 bases, there was a span of 12 bases. The germline gives CDR1 GTSNPN, CDR2 SVGIG (reference sequence). Purities in excess of 95% were seen in all sorted populations. Sequencing targeted expressed TCRB transcripts, as all isolated RNA had been reverse transcribed. Some clones are missing from TCRdb's copy, which holds only in-frame ones; the method was immunoSEQ multiplex PCR. The sample yields around 500,000 clones, roughly 30% seen once. The gene calls are TRBV30 and TRBJ1-6, with a weak D call TRBD1 (5 bases). The TCR sequence derives from a young man in good health. Sequencing input: naive CD4+ T cells from blood. This CDR3 reads CAWSRGAGSPLHF. The CDR3 bases are TGTGCCTGGAGTAGAGGGGCAGGATCACCCCTCCACTTT.